The T cell receptor (beta chain) described here comes from a study of T-cell reconstitution after alpha-beta-depleted transplantation in children. The CDR3 consists of 12 residues. V lost 6 bases and J lost 10; bases outside the gene matches: 3. This clonotype has a handful of counts. Library preparation (for TCRbeta) was performed with unique molecular identifiers. TCRdb reprocessed the PCR reads via MiXCR and lists one record per CDR3 protein. The repertoire has just under 350,000 distinct CDR3 sequences, around 15% of them found once; the top ten carry just over 40%. The sequenced sample was PBMCs, mostly from graft donor cells, obtained 360 days after TCRalphabeta/CD19-depleted stem cell transplant. This chain uses TRBV12-3 or TRBV12-4 with TRBJ2-1, with 10 bases lining up with TRBD2. The clonotype comes from a male patient aged 2-15 years who had a stem cell transplant for acute lymphoblastic leukemia, so the T cells may come from the graft donor. The CDR3 region has the DNA TGTGCCAGCAGCCCGGGACTAGCGGAGCAGTTCTTC. Translating it yields CASSPGLAEQFF.